This T cell receptor (beta chain) was profiled in a study of T cell repertoires in cytomegalovirus infection. About the study: Recently identified HLA-C-restricted and well-studied HLA-B-restricted CMV epitopes were used. Whole-study results and caveats: HLA-C-restricted CMV clonotypes gave the most frequent clonotype in two of eight donors.

Trimming cost V 11 bases and J 3 bases, with 14 bases left between them. This CDR3 contains 13 residues. CDR1 is SNHLY and CDR2 is FYNNEI in the germline V gene. One entry per CDR3 protein, called by TCRdb with MiXCR from the reads. This sample has about a million distinct CDR3 sequences; less than 40% occur once, and the top ten carry about 14%. As to this clonotype: Its antigen is undetermined.

The chain couples TRBV2 to TRBJ1-5; D gene uncertain. This clonotype was obtained from a human donor in good health (CMV status not recorded). Some clones in this sample may be carry-over from other donors' samples. Specimen: cultured CD8+ T cells from PBMCs, collected from culture after CMV antigen stimulation. The CDR3 DNA reads as TGTGCCCAGTCCCCCAGGCTCAATCAGCCCCAGCATTTT. Residues: CAQSPRLNQPQHF.